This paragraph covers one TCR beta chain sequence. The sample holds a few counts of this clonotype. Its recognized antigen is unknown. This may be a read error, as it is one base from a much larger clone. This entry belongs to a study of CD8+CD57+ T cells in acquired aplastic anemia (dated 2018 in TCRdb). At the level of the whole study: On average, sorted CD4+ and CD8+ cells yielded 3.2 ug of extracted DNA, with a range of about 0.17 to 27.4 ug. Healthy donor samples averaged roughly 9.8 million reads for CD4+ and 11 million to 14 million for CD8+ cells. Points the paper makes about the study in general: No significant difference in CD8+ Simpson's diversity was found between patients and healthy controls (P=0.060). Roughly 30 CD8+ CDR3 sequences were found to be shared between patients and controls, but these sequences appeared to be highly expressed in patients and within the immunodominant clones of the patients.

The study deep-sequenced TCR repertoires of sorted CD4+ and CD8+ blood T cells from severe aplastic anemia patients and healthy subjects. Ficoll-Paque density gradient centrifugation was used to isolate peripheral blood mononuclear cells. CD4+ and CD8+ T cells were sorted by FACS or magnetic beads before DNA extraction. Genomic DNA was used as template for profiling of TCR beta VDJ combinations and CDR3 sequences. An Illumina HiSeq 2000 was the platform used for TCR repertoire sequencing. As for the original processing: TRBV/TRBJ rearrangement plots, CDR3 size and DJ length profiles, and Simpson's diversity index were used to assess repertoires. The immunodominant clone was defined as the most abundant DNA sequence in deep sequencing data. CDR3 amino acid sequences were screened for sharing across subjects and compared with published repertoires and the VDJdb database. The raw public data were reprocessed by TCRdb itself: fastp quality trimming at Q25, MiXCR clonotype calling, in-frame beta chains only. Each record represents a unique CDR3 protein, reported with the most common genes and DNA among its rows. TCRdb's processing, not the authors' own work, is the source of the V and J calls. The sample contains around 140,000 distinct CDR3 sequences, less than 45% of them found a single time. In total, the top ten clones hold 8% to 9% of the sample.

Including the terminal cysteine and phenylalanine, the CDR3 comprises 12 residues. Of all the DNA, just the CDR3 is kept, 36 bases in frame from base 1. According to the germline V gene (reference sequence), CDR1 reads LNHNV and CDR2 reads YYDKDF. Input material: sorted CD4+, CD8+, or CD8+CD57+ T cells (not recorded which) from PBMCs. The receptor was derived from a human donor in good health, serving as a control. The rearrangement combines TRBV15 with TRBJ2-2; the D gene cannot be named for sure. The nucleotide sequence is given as TGTGCCACCAGCGCGAACACCAGGGAGCTGTTTTTT. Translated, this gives CATSANTRELFF.